This is a list of T cell receptor beta chains from one sample in a study of OX40 agonist ivuxolimab in advanced cancers. Data came from immunoSEQ multiplex PCR; TCRdb stores just in-frame clones and leaves some out. Seen here are around 46,000 clones, over 60% observed once, and the top ten hold around 2.5%. The sequenced sample was CD4+ or CD8+ T cells sorted from blood, obtained in a trial of the OX40 agonist ivuxolimab. These receptors were taken from an adult with an advanced solid tumor such as melanoma, head and neck, liver or kidney cancer. Both conserved end residues are part of each CDR3. A D gene is named only where the DNA matches it firmly. For some rows the clone size is stated as once, few or many, or as a class when expanded; others skip it.

>-|few|TRBJ2-3|TRBV7-9
CASSLPLRADTQYF
TGTGCCAGCAGCTTACCCCTGAGGGCAGATACGCAGTATTTT
>-|medium-sized|TRBJ1-5|TRBV2
CASSGSISNQPQHF
TGTGCCAGCAGTGGGTCGATTAGCAATCAGCCCCAGCATTTT
>-|-|TRBJ1-1|TRBV5-4
CASSFYREAFF
TGTGCCAGCAGCTTCTACAGAGAAGCTTTCTTT
>TRBD1|few|TRBJ1-2|TRBV11-2
CASSHYRGLKLNYGYTF
TGTGCCAGCAGCCACTACAGGGGGCTTAAGCTTAACTATGGCTACACCTTC
>TRBD1|-|TRBJ1-1|TRBV19
CASRTGTGTYLTEAFF
TGTGCCAGTAGGACCGGGACAGGGACGTATTTAACTGAAGCTTTCTTT
>TRBD2|-|TRBJ2-7|TRBV6-1
CASSRSTSGRYEQYF
TGTGCCAGCAGCCGATCAACTAGCGGGCGCTACGAGCAGTACTTC
>-|-|TRBJ2-7|TRBV7-8
CASSLRDEQYF
TGTGCCAGCAGCTTGAGGGACGAGCAGTACTTC
>TRBD2|-|TRBJ2-5|TRBV2
CASSPGLASETQYF
TGTGCCAGCAGTCCCGGACTAGCTTCCGAGACCCAGTACTTC
>-|-|TRBJ2-5|TRBV7-3
CASSLWFKRSETQYF
TGTGCCAGCAGCTTATGGTTCAAAAGGAGTGAGACCCAGTACTTC
>-|-|TRBJ2-1|TRBV7-9
CASSLTANEQFF
TGTGCCAGCAGCTTAACGGCGAATGAGCAGTTCTTC
>TRBD2|-|TRBJ2-1|TRBV5-4
CASSFTSASLGNEQFF
TGTGCCAGCAGCTTTACTAGCGCCTCCCTGGGCAATGAGCAGTTCTTC
>TRBD2|-|TRBJ2-7|TRBV6-5
CASSRAGAGYEQYF
TGTGCCAGCAGTCGAGCGGGAGCGGGTTACGAGCAGTACTTC
>-|once|TRBJ1-1|TRBV11-3
CASSRQGDTEAFF
TGTGCCAGCAGCCGTCAAGGGGACACTGAAGCTTTCTTT
>-|few|TRBJ1-1|TRBV7-8
CASSPFRDLISNTEAFF
TGTGCCAGCAGCCCGTTTAGAGATCTTATATCGAACACTGAAGCTTTCTTT
>-|-|TRBJ1-2|TRBV5-1
CASSLAPPSRDYGYTF
TGCGCCAGCAGCTTGGCCCCCCCGTCTCGGGACTATGGCTACACCTTC
>-|-|TRBJ1-5|TRBV28
CASSLTAARPQHF
TGTGCCAGCAGTTTGACAGCTGCCAGGCCCCAGCATTTT
>-|few|TRBJ2-5|TRBV9
CASSPTTQETQYF
TGTGCCAGCAGCCCGACAACCCAAGAGACCCAGTACTTC
>-|-|TRBJ1-4|TRBV28
CASSLDYRGKLFF
TGTGCCAGCAGTTTAGATTATCGAGGGAAACTGTTTTTT
>TRBD1|-|TRBJ2-2|TRBV7-6
CASSLQGVGTGELFF
TGTGCCAGCAGCTTACAGGGGGTAGGCACCGGGGAGCTGTTTTTT
>-|-|TRBJ1-2|TRBV28
CASSSSWTAPNYGYTF
TGTGCCAGCAGTTCCTCATGGACAGCACCGAACTATGGCTACACCTTC
>-|-|TRBJ2-5|TRBV28
CASRLGNLRQETQYF
TGTGCCAGCAGGCTCGGGAACCTTCGGCAAGAGACCCAGTACTTC
>-|once|TRBJ1-6|TRBV28
CASSHNSRGWNSPLHF
TGTGCCAGCAGTCACAACTCTCGGGGGTGGAATTCACCCCTCCACTTT
>TRBD2|-|TRBJ2-1|TRBV2
CASTPMTSGTNEQFF
TGTGCCAGCACCCCAATGACTAGCGGGACCAATGAGCAGTTCTTC
>-|-|TRBJ2-6|TRBV10-2
CASSDSRGSGANVLTF
TGCGCCAGCAGTGACTCTAGGGGCTCTGGGGCCAACGTCCTGACTTTC
>TRBD1|-|TRBJ2-5|TRBV10-1
CASSEDRGYQETQYF
TGCGCCAGCAGTGAAGACAGGGGGTACCAAGAGACCCAGTACTTC
>-|-|TRBJ1-5|TRBV6-1
CASGRAQWDQPQHF
TGTGCCAGCGGACGGGCCCAATGGGATCAGCCCCAGCATTTT
>-|-|TRBJ1-4|TRBV2
CASSRRGDRNEKLFF
TGTGCCAGCAGCAGACGAGGGGACCGTAATGAAAAACTGTTTTTT
>TRBD2|-|TRBJ2-2|TRBV11-2
CASSKGGGRAPGELFF
TGTGCCAGCAGCAAAGGAGGCGGGAGGGCCCCCGGGGAGCTGTTTTTT
>TRBD2|once|TRBJ2-3|TRBV5-1
CASSPAGESADTQYF
TGCGCCAGCAGCCCAGCGGGAGAAAGCGCAGATACGCAGTATTTT
>TRBD2|few|TRBJ2-4|TRBV19
CASSLPRTRSAKNIQYF
TGTGCCAGTAGTTTGCCTCGGACTAGAAGCGCCAAAAACATTCAGTACTTC
>TRBD2|once|TRBJ2-1|TRBV7-3
CASSLSGSYYNEQFF
TGTGCCAGCAGCTTGAGCGGGAGTTATTACAATGAGCAGTTCTTC
>-|-|TRBJ1-5|TRBV4-2
CASSQEGGNSNQPQHF
TGTGCCAGCAGCCAAGAGGGGGGAAATAGCAATCAGCCCCAGCATTTT